The T cell receptor beta chain described here comes from a study of radiotherapy plus CTLA-4 blockade in lung cancer. TCRdb keeps only in-frame clones here, not all; method: immunoSEQ multiplex PCR. In the table there are about 87,000 clones, 70% to 90% of which are singletons. The CDR3 contains 15 residues. The germline CDR1 and CDR2 sequences are WSHSY and SAAADI. V gave up 0 bases and J gave up 8 bases, with 15 bases separating them. Sample: peripheral blood, taken from a patient treated with radiotherapy plus ipilimumab. This clonotype originated in a human donor with non-small cell lung cancer that progressed on radiotherapy plus ipilimumab. The chain joins TRBV10-2 to TRBJ2-3, with D perhaps matching TRBD1 or TRBD2 (5 bases each). As DNA, the CDR3 is TGCGCCAGCAGTGAGTCTGGGCAGGGCGGAGGTACGCAGTATTTT. Translation: CASSESGQGGGTQYF.